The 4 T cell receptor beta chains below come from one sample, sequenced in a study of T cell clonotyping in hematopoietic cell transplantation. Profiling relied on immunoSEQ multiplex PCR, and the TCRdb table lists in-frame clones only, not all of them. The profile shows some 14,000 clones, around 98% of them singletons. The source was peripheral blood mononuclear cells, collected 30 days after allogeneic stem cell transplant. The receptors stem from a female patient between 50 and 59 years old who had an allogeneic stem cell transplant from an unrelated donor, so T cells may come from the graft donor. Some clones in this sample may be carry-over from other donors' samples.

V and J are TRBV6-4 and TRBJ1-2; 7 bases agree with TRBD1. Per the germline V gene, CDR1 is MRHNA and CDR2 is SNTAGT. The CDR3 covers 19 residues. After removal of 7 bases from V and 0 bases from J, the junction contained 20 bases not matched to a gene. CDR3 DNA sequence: TGTGCCAGCACTTCCCTGCTTAACGGGACAGAGTCATCTAACTATGGCTACACCTTC. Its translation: CASTSLLNGTESSNYGYTF.

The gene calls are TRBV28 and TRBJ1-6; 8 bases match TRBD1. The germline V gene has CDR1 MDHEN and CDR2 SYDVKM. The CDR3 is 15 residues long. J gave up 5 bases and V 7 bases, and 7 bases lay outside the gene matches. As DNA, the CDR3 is TGTGCCAGCATCACAGGGGGAAGAAATAATTCACCCCTCCACTTT. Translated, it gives CASITGGRNNSPLHF. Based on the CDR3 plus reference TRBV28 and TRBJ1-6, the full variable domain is DVKVTQSSRYLVKRTGEKVFLECVQDMDHENMFWYRQDPGLGLRLIYFSYDVKMKEKGDIPEGYSVSREKKERFSLILESASTNQTSMYLCASITGGRNNSPLHFGNGTRLTVT.

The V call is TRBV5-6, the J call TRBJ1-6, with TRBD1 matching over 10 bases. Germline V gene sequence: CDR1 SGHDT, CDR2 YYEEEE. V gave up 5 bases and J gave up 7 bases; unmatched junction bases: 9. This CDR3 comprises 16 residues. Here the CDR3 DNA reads TGTGCCAGCAGTTGGGGACAGGGGATAATGAATTCACCCCTCCACTTT. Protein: CASSWGQGIMNSPLHF. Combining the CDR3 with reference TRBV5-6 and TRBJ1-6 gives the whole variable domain DAGVTQSPTHLIKTRGQQVTLRCSPKSGHDTVSWYQQALGQGPQFIFQYYEEEERQRGNFPDRFSGHQFPNYSSELNVNALLLGDSALYLCASSWGQGIMNSPLHFGNGTRLTVT.

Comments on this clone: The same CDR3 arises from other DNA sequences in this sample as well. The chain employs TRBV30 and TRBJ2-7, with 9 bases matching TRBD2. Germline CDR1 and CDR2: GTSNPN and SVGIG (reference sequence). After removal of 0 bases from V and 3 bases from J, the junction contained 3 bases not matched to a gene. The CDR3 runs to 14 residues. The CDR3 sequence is CAWSVWRGGYEQYF. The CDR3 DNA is TGTGCCTGGAGTGTCTGGCGGGGGGGCTACGAGCAGTACTTC.